The clone carrying this TCR beta chain has just a few counts. Germline V CDR1 and CDR2: DFQATT, SNEGSKA (reference sequence). V lost 5 bases, J lost 1 base, and 8 bases lay in between. The CDR3 is 12 amino acids. Each CDR3 protein gets one entry after TCRdb re-called the 5' RACE reads with MiXCR. The sample records 25,000 to 40,000 distinct CDR3 sequences, about 28% being singletons. The sample comprised naive CD4+ T cells sorted from a lymph node. Subset reported: naive CD4+ T cells, CD4+CD45RA+CD25-. The source is a female donor with breast cancer. V gene TRBV20-1 combines with J gene TRBJ1-1; D is ambiguous. The CDR3 sequence is CSALSKNTEAFF. CDR3 bases: TGCAGTGCTTTGAGCAAGAACACTGAAGCTTTCTTT.